This TCR beta chain came from a study of CD8 T cells in Susac syndrome. CDR1 SGDLS and CDR2 YYNGEE come from the germline V gene. V was shortened by 7 bases and J by 1 base, with 15 bases between the two germline ends. This CDR3 spans 15 amino acids. Reverse transcription of about 0.45 to 1 ug RNA was performed with random hexamers. Coverage of TCR beta CDR3 amplification by immunoSEQ multiplex PCR extended to 54 Vbeta and 13 Jbeta. TCRdb reprocessed the immunoSEQ multiplex PCR reads with MiXCR, giving one entry per CDR3 protein. The sample gives about 250,000 distinct CDR3 sequences, 85% to 95% of which show up once; less than 0.075% is in the top ten.

The sequencing input was CD4+ T cells from PBMCs. This TCR came from a human donor with multiple sclerosis. The V and J genes are TRBV9 and TRBJ2-1; D possibly matches TRBD1 or TRBD2 (6 bases each). The CDR3 is CASSPGAQSYNEQFF. The CDR3 nucleotides read TGTGCCAGCTCCCCGGGGGCCCAATCCTACAATGAGCAGTTCTTC.